The 30 T cell receptor beta chains presented below share a single source sample, sequenced in a study of post-analysis software for immune sequencing data. Findings and limits, study-wide: Among four to six TRBV segments more frequent in patients than controls were TRBV5-6, TRBV5-1 and TRBV20-1.

Antigen specificity for these receptors is unknown. Each TCR beta cDNA library carried unique molecular identifiers. Using its own MiXCR run on the PCR reads, TCRdb lists one record per CDR3 protein. The table shows roughly 800,000 distinct CDR3 sequences, with under 70% occurring only once. Sequences were obtained from blood. The receptors shown here come from a girl aged 10 to 17 with multiple sclerosis.

This clonotype was picked up many times. V gene TRBV20-1 combines with J gene TRBJ2-3; D not certain. This CDR3 region has 14 residues. Germline-derived CDR1 and CDR2 are DFQATT and SNEGSKA (reference sequence). V dropped 1 base and J dropped 1 base, with 9 bases sitting between them. The CDR3 spells CSARGLLGTDTQYF. The CDR3 nucleotides read TGCAGTGCTAGAGGGCTCCTCGGCACAGATACGCAGTATTTT.

The chain recombines TRBV20-1 with TRBJ2-1; D gene uncertain. Germline V CDR1 and CDR2: DFQATT, SNEGSKA (reference sequence). Trimming shortened V by 3 bases and J by 5 bases, and 11 bases separated the two germline ends. The CDR3 sequence is 13 residues long. Here the CDR3 DNA reads TGCAGTGCTAGTAGCCCCGCGAACAATGAGCAGTTCTTC. Encoded protein: CSASSPANNEQFF.

The J gene is TRBJ2-4, the V gene TRBV29-1; 8 bases map to TRBD1. The J call may be wrong; the DNA end is better matched by TRBJ2-7. The germline V gene has CDR1 SQVTM and CDR2 ANQGSEA. The CDR3 is 14 residues long. CDR3 DNA sequence: TGCAGCGTTGTCCTCCAGGGACAGGACTACGAGCAGTACTTC. Protein sequence: CSVVLQGQDYEQYF.

The chain has TRBV12-3 or TRBV12-4 and TRBJ2-1; D remains unclear. V lost 4 bases and J 2 bases, leaving 6 bases between the germline ends. This CDR3 has 13 amino acids. CDR3 loop: CASSSIPYNEQFF. In DNA form, the CDR3 reads TGTGCCAGCAGTTCGATCCCCTACAATGAGCAGTTCTTC.

The rearrangement joins TRBV12-3 or TRBV12-4 to TRBJ2-7; TRBD2 aligns across 7 bases. V lost 6 bases to trimming and J lost 6 bases; unmatched junction nucleotides: 11. This CDR3 is built from 14 residues. CDR3 in amino acids: CASSPGTNYGEQYF. The CDR3 coding sequence is TGTGCCAGCAGCCCCGGGACTAACTACGGCGAGCAGTACTTC.

This clonotype was counted only a few times. This chain connects TRBV20-1 to TRBJ2-1; TRBD2 is a possible D gene (5 bases). CDR3 size: 14 residues. The germline V and J ends were trimmed by 0 bases and 12 bases, with 18 bases remaining between them. Germline loops: CDR1 DFQATT, CDR2 SNEGSKA (reference sequence). The CDR3 nucleotides are TGCAGTGCTAGAGATACCGGGGAGACCCTGGGGCAGTTCTTC. It is translated as CSARDTGETLGQFF.

The chain recombines TRBV6-5 with TRBJ2-5; D remains unclear. Trimming removed 0 bases at V and 2 bases at J, with 13 bases between. The CDR3 consists of 16 residues. Looked up from germline, CDR1 is MNHEY and CDR2 is SVGAGI. The CDR3 loop reads CASSYSATTIQETQYF. Written as DNA, the CDR3 is TGTGCCAGCAGTTACTCGGCTACTACCATTCAAGAGACCCAGTACTTC.

The chain links TRBV19 to TRBJ2-1; D tentatively fits TRBD1 or TRBD2 (5 bases each). Germline assignment: CDR1 LNHDA and CDR2 SQIVND (reference sequence). Between the trimmed V and J ends, which lost 10 bases and 9 bases, there was a span of 16 bases. The CDR3 loop spans 12 amino acids. The CDR3 DNA follows: TGTGCCACACGGGGCAGGCCTCCTGAGCAGTTCTTC. Its protein product is CATRGRPPEQFF.

J is TRBJ1-1 and V is TRBV12-3 or TRBV12-4; 9 bases agree with TRBD1. This CDR3 comprises 15 residues. V was clipped by 6 bases and J by 0 bases; unmatched bases: 5. CDR3 bases: TGTGCCAGCAGCCAGACAGGGGGGTTGAACACTGAAGCTTTCTTT. It codes for CASSQTGGLNTEAFF.

The rearrangement uses TRBV29-1 and TRBJ2-7; D possibly corresponds to TRBD1 (6 bases). Germline CDR1 and CDR2: SQVTM and ANQGSEA. The V and J ends lost 5 bases and 8 bases respectively, with 25 bases between them. The CDR3 runs to 15 residues. The DNA of the CDR3 is TGCAGCGTTTGGGTGTCGCAGGGGCGCCTTGCGAAGCAGTACTTC. Its protein product is CSVWVSQGRLAKQYF.

This clonotype has a handful of counts. The genes are TRBV7-3 and TRBJ2-6, with D maybe TRBD1 (6 bases). V was trimmed by 4 bases and J by 0 bases, leaving 13 bases between them. The germline CDR1 and CDR2 sequences are SGHTA and FQGTGA. The CDR3 totals 17 residues. In nucleotides, the CDR3 is TGTGCCAGCAGCTATGGGGGCCCGAGCTCTGGGGCCAACGTCCTGACTTTC. Encoded protein: CASSYGGPSSGANVLTF.

This clonotype was found a few times. This chain joins TRBV10-3 and TRBJ2-5; the D gene could be TRBD1 or TRBD2 (5 bases each). There are 13 residues in the CDR3. Germline CDR1 and CDR2: ENHRY and SYGVKD. The V end was cut by 11 bases, the J end by 1 base, with 14 bases between. The CDR3 protein is CASGERGQETQYF. For the CDR3, the DNA is TGTGCCTCCGGGGAAAGGGGCCAAGAGACCCAGTACTTC.

The chain employs TRBV29-1 and TRBJ1-5; 9 bases agree with TRBD1. V was clipped by 6 bases and J by 2 bases; unmatched bases: 2. Germline V gene sequence: CDR1 SQVTM, CDR2 ANQGSEA. This CDR3 is built from 13 residues. CDR3 in DNA: TGCAGCGTCAGGGACAGGGGCAATCAGCCCCAGCATTTT. Its protein product is CSVRDRGNQPQHF.

This clonotype was counted between two and nine times. The V call is TRBV20-1, the J call TRBJ2-7, with TRBD2 as a possible D gene (6 bases). Trimming shortened V by 0 bases and J by 6 bases, and 18 bases separated the two germline ends. Germline CDR1 DFQATT, CDR2 SNEGSKA (reference sequence). This CDR3 comprises 15 residues. CDR3 residues: CSARDPGERGIEQYF. In DNA form, the CDR3 reads TGCAGTGCTAGAGATCCGGGGGAAAGGGGCATCGAGCAGTACTTC.

This clonotype was recorded a few times. The chain links TRBV15 to TRBJ2-1; TRBD1 matches 7 bases. The junction had 6 bases not matched to a gene; V was cut back by 2 bases and J by 5 bases. The germline V gene encodes CDR1 LNHNV and CDR2 YYDKDF (reference sequence). CDR3 length: 15 amino acids. For the CDR3, the DNA is TGTGCCACCAGCAGACCTGACAGGGTGAACAATGAGCAGTTCTTC. Its protein product is CATSRPDRVNNEQFF. Complete variable domain (other parts from reference TRBV15 and TRBJ2-1): DAMVIQNPRYQVTQFGKPVTLSCSQTLNHNVMYWYQQKSSQAPKLLFHYYDKDFNNEADTPDNFQSRRPNTSFCFLDIRSPGLGDTAMYLCATSRPDRVNNEQFFGPGTRLTVL.

A few counts support this clonotype. The gene calls are TRBV27 and TRBJ2-4; 10 bases agree with TRBD1. Germline V gene sequence: CDR1 MNHEY, CDR2 SMNVEV (reference sequence). The CDR3 loop spans 17 amino acids. V trimming: 6 bases; J trimming: 3 bases; junction bases outside the gene matches: 11. CDR3 sequence (DNA): TGTGCCAGCAGCACTCGACAGGGGGCGTTTAGCAAAAACATTCAGTACTTC. Translating it yields CASSTRQGAFSKNIQYF.

The chain combines TRBV29-1 with TRBJ2-3, with D perhaps assigned TRBD1 or TRBD2 (6 bases each). The CDR3 consists of 15 residues. V gave up 4 bases and J gave up 3 bases, with 17 bases separating them. Germline V CDR1 and CDR2: SQVTM, ANQGSEA. Written as DNA, the CDR3 is TGCAGCGTTGGAGGGGGGCGCACGGGAACAGATACGCAGTATTTT. This encodes CSVGGGRTGTDTQYF.

The chain couples TRBV3-1 to TRBJ2-5; D uncertain. Germline CDR1 LGHDT, CDR2 YNNKEL (reference sequence). The CDR3 has 16 residues. The ends were cut back, 4 bases at V and 8 bases at J, with 23 bases in the middle. This CDR3 reads CASSPPQEYRRNTQYF. CDR3 nucleotide sequence: TGTGCCAGCAGCCCACCCCAAGAATACCGCAGGAACACCCAGTACTTC.

As regards this clonotype: One end of the junction varies from germline; a read error may be responsible. CDR3 in DNA: TGCGGTGCTAGAGCCGGAACAGGGATGAGGGCCAACGTCCTGACTTTC. This encodes CGARAGTGMRANVLTF. The chain uses TRBV20-1 and TRBJ2-6; D is possibly TRBD1 (6 bases). This CDR3 contains 16 residues. Germline V gene sequence: CDR1 DFQATT, CDR2 SNEGSKA (reference sequence).

This chain links TRBV27 with TRBJ2-1; 9 nucleotides align to TRBD2. V gave up 6 bases and J gave up 5 bases; unmatched junction bases: 14. Germline CDR1 reads MNHEY; CDR2 reads SMNVEV (reference sequence). This CDR3 is built from 17 residues. CDR3 loop: CASRDGLAGFNDNEQFF. The CDR3 coding sequence is TGTGCCAGCAGAGATGGGCTAGCGGGGTTTAATGACAATGAGCAGTTCTTC.

The chain has TRBV6-4 and TRBJ1-6; 9 bases fit TRBD1. CDR3 length: 19 residues. The junction had 15 bases not matched to a gene; V was cut back by 2 bases and J by 7 bases. Germline V gene sequence: CDR1 MRHNA, CDR2 SNTAGT. CDR3 protein: CASSDPGGQGVLCNSPLHF. In DNA form, the CDR3 reads TGTGCCAGCAGTGACCCGGGGGGACAGGGTGTTCTGTGCAATTCACCCCTCCACTTT.

The chain employs TRBV6-2 or TRBV6-3 and TRBJ1-2; the D is unclear. The CDR3 runs 16 residues. CDR1 MNHEY and CDR2 SVGEGT come from the germline V gene. The V end was cut by 4 bases, the J end by 4 bases, with 19 bases between. The CDR3 DNA is TGTGCCAGCAGTTCTCCCTCCCGAGGGCATGGCTATGGCTACACCTTC. It translates to CASSSPSRGHGYGYTF.

The rearrangement uses TRBV7-2 and TRBJ2-1; weak D call: TRBD2 (5 bases). V was clipped by 2 bases and J by 8 bases, with 16 bases between them. Per the germline V gene, CDR1 is SGHTA and CDR2 is FQGNSA. The CDR3 spans 15 residues. CDR3 in amino acids: CASSLSGLESHEQFF. The CDR3 DNA reads TGTGCCAGCAGCTTATCGGGGTTAGAGTCCCATGAGCAGTTCTTC.

The chain joins TRBV6-6 to TRBJ1-4; D uncertain. CDR3 length: 17 residues. Per germline, CDR1 MNHNY and CDR2 SVGAGI (reference sequence). Trimming took 6 bases from V and 4 from J, leaving 21 bases between them. The CDR3 region has the DNA TGTGCCAGCAGGCAGAGTACCACGACGGCTCATAATGAAAAACTGTTTTTT. Protein: CASRQSTTTAHNEKLFF.

This clonotype came up a few times. The chain employs TRBV5-1 and TRBJ2-1, with 11 bases identical to TRBD2. This CDR3 contains 17 residues. The J segment lost 7 bases and the V segment lost 3 bases, leaving 12 bases of the junction unmatched. Germline lookup yields CDR1 SGHRS and CDR2 YFSETQ. CDR3 DNA sequence: TGCGCCAGCAGCTCCGAACTACTAGCGGGAGCTGGGAATGAGCAGTTCTTC. Its protein is CASSSELLAGAGNEQFF.

V gene TRBV25-1 combines with J gene TRBJ2-7; a possible D gene is TRBD1 (6 bases). This CDR3 comprises 14 residues. Germline lookup yields CDR1 MGHDK and CDR2 SYGVNS. Trimming left V 4 bases short and J 3 bases short, with 13 bases between. The CDR3 region has the DNA TGTGCCAGCAGTGCGGCAGGGGTTGACTACGAGCAGTACTTC. It is translated as CASSAAGVDYEQYF.

The genes are TRBV5-1 and TRBJ2-7; D call uncertain. Germline V gives CDR1 SGHRS, CDR2 YFSETQ. V lost 3 bases to trimming and J lost 0 bases, with 10 bases between them. This CDR3 spans 14 amino acids. The CDR3 region is CASSSASSSYEQYF. The CDR3 nucleotides read TGCGCCAGCAGCTCCGCCTCGAGCTCCTACGAGCAGTACTTC.

The chain couples TRBV11-2 to TRBJ2-1; D gene uncertain. The length of the CDR3 is 17 residues. Germline V gene lookup returns CDR1 SGHAT and CDR2 FQNNGV. Between the trimmed V and J ends, which lost 0 bases and 10 bases, there was a span of 22 bases. This CDR3 reads CASSLEVGADFRREQFF. The CDR3 DNA follows: TGTGCCAGCAGCTTAGAGGTGGGCGCGGATTTCCGGCGGGAGCAGTTCTTC.

This clonotype was observed a few times. This chain links TRBV5-5 with TRBJ2-7; 9 bases match TRBD2. The CDR3 length is 14 residues. The V segment lost 7 bases and the J segment 1 base; nucleotides outside the gene matches: 6. CDR1 SGHKS and CDR2 YYEKEE come from the germline V gene (reference sequence). CDR3 sequence reads: CASRPGLASYEQYF. In nucleotides, the CDR3 is TGTGCCAGCCGGCCGGGACTAGCATCCTACGAGCAGTACTTC.

This clonotype was observed a single time. The rearrangement joins TRBV20-1 to TRBJ1-2, with a weak D call TRBD1 (5 bases). Germline values: CDR1 DFQATT, CDR2 SNEGSKA (reference sequence). The ends were cut back, 0 bases at V and 5 bases at J, with 16 bases in the middle. The CDR3 contains 15 residues. In DNA, the CDR3 is TGCAGTGCTAGAGATCCGGGACGGCGAGAATATGGCTACACCTTC. Translation: CSARDPGRREYGYTF.